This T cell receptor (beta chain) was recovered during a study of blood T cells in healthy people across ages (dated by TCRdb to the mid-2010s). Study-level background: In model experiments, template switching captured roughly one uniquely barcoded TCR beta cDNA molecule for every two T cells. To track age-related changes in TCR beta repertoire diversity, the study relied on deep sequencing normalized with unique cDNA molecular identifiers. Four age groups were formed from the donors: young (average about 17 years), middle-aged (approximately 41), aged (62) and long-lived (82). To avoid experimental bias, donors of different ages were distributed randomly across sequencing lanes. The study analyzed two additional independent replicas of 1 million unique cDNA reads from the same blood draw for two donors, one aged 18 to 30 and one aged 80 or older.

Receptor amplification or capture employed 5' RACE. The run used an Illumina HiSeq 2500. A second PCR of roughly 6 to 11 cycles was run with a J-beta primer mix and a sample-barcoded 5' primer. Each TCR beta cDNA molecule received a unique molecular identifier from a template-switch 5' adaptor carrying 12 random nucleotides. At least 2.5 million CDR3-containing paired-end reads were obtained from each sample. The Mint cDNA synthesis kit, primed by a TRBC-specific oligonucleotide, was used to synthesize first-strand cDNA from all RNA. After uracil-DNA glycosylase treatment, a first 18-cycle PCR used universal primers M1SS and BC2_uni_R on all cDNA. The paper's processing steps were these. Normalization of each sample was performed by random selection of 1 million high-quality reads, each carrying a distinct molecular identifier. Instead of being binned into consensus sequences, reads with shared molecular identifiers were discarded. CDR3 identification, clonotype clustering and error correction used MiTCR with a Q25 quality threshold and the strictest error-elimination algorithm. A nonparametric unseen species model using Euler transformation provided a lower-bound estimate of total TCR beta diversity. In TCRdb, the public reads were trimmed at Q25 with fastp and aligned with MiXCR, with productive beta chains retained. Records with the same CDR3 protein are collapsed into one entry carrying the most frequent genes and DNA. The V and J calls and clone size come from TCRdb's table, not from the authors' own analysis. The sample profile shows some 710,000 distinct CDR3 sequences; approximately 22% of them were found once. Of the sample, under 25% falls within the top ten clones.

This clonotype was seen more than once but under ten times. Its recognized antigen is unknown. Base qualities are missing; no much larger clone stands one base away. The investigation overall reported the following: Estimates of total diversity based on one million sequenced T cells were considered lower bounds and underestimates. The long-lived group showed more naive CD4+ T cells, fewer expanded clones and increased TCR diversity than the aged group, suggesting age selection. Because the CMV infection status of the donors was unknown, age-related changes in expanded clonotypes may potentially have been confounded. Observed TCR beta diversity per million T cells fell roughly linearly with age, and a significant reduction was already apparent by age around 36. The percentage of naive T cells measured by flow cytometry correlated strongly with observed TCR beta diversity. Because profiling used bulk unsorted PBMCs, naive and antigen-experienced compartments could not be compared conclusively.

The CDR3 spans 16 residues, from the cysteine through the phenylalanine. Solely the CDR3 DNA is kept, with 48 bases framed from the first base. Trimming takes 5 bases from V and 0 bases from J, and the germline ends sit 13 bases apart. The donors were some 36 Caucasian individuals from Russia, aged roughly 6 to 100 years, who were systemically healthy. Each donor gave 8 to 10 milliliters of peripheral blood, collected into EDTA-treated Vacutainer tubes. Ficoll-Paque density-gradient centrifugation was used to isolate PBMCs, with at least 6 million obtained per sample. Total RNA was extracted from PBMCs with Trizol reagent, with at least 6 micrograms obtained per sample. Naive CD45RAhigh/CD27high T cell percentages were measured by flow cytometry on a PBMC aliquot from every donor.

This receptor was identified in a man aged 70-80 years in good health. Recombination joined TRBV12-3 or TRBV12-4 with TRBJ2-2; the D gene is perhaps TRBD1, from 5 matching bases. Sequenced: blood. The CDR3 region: CASSPRTNANTGELFF. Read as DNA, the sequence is TGTGCCAGCAGTCCAAGGACAAACGCGAACACCGGGGAGCTGTTTTTT.